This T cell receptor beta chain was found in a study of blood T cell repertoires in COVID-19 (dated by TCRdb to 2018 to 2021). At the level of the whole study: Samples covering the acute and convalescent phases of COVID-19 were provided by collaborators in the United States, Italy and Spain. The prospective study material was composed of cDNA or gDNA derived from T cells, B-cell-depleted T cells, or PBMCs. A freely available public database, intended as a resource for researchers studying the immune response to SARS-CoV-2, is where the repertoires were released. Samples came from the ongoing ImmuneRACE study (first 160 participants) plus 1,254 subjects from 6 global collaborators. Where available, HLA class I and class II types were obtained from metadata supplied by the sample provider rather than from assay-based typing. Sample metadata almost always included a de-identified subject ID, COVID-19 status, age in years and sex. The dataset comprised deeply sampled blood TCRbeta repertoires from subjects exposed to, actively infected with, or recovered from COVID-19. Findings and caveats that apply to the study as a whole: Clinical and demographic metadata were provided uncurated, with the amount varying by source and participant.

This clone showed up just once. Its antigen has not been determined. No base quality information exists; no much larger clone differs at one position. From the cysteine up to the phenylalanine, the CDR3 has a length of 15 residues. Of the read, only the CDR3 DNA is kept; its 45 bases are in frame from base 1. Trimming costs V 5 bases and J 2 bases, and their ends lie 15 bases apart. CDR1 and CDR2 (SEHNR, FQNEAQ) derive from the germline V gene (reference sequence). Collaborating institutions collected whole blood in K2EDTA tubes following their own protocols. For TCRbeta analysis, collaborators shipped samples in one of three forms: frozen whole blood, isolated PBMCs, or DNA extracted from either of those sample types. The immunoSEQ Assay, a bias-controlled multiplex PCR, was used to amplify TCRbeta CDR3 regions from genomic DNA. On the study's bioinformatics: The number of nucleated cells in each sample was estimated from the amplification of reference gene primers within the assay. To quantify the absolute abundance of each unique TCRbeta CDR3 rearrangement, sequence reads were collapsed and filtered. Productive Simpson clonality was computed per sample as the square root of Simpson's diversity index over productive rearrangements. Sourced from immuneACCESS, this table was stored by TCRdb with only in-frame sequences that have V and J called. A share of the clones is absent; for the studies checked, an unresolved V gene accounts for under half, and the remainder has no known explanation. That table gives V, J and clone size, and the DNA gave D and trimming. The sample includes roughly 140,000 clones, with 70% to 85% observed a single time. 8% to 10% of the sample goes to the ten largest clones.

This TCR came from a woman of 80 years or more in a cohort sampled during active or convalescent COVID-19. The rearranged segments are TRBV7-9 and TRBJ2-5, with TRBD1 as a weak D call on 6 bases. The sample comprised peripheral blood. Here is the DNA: TGTGCCAGCAGCCTGATGGGGGCCTCACAAGAGACCCAGTACTTC. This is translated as CASSLMGASQETQYF.